This T cell receptor (beta chain) was found in a study of blood T cell repertoires in COVID-19 (dated by TCRdb to 2018 to 2021). About the full investigation: Collaborator samples came from the United States, Italy and Spain and covered acute and convalescent phases of COVID-19. The prospective study material was composed of cDNA or gDNA derived from T cells, B-cell-depleted T cells, or PBMCs. Deeply sampled blood TCRbeta repertoires from subjects exposed to, actively infected with, or recovered from COVID-19 were included in the dataset. The repertoires were released in a freely available public database meant as a resource for research on the immune response to SARS-CoV-2. Samples came from the ongoing ImmuneRACE study (first 160 participants) plus 1,254 subjects from 6 global collaborators. A de-identified subject ID, COVID-19 status, age in years and sex were almost always included in the sample metadata. Where available, HLA class I and class II types were obtained from metadata supplied by the sample provider rather than from assay-based typing. Beyond this particular receptor, the publication reports: How much clinical and demographic metadata was included differed by source and by participant, and the metadata was provided uncurated.

Whole blood was collected in K2EDTA tubes by collaborating institutions according to the institutions' own protocols. For TCRbeta analysis, collaborators shipped samples in one of three forms: frozen whole blood, isolated PBMCs, or DNA extracted from either of those sample types. In regard to this clone: The antigen it recognizes is unknown. No base quality values were provided; no much bigger clone lies one nucleotide off.

TCRbeta CDR3 regions were amplified from genomic DNA using the immunoSEQ Assay, a bias-controlled multiplex PCR. Under the source paper's analysis protocol: Within the assay, amplification of reference gene primers was used to estimate how many nucleated cells each sample contained. Sequence reads were collapsed and filtered to measure the absolute abundance of every unique TCRbeta CDR3 rearrangement. For each sample, productive Simpson clonality was calculated as the square root of Simpson's diversity index over productive rearrangements. In TCRdb, the immuneACCESS table is reduced to in-frame sequences with V and J assigned. These tables do not hold every clone; where another copy was compared, an unresolved V gene accounts for under half, and the others remain unexplained. The V and J calls and clone size were taken over from that table, and D and trimming were inferred from the DNA. Here the sample has about 220,000 clones; less than 90% occur a single time. The ten most abundant clones make up 1.9% of the sample.

The CDR3 covers 12 residues, taking in both the cysteine and the phenylalanine. Only CDR3 DNA is held: 36 bases, read in frame from base 1. The germline V gene (reference sequence) provides CDR1 SEHNR and CDR2 FQNEAQ. Trimming at the junction amounts to 5 bases on V and 4 bases on J, and the germline ends lie 6 bases apart. This clonotype was obtained from a man aged 35 to 55 with active or convalescent COVID-19. The specimen was peripheral blood. The sequence joins TRBV7-9 to TRBJ1-3; the D gene cannot be named for sure. DNA sequence: TGTGCCAGCAGCCTCACAGGAAACACCATATATTTT. This codes for CASSLTGNTIYF.